This T cell receptor beta chain derives from a study of tumor-infiltrating lymphocytes in primary liver carcinoma. Germline trimming cut 9 bases from V and 5 bases from J; bases unmatched to any gene: 11. Germline V gives CDR1 MNHNY, CDR2 SVGAGI (reference sequence). The CDR3 consists of 16 residues. Co-extracting RNA and DNA was done with roughly 18-32 mg of unsorted bulk tissue as input. Tumor regions sampled: superior, inferior, left, right poles, and centre. Without exception, tumor samples held over 90% viable tumor cells. cDNA specific to TCR beta was made from approximately 500 ng of total RNA, with a constant-region primer employed for priming. Library construction for TCR beta comprised three nested multiplex PCR rounds performed with slightly modified ARM-PCR. Investigators reported that the first two PCR rounds, at 10 to 11 cycles each, used TRBV1-TRBV30 forward primers with a C-beta reverse primer. In TCRdb, the multiplex PCR reads were re-called with MiXCR into one record per CDR3 protein. Found here are nearly 45,000 distinct CDR3 sequences, approximately 73% of them singletons; the top ten hold approximately 19%.

The rearrangement joins TRBV6-6 to TRBJ2-3; 13 bases agree with TRBD2. The clonotype comes from a middle-aged man with primary liver carcinoma and hepatitis B virus infection. The sequenced material came from liver tumor tissue from sampling region 2. Sample subset: tumor region T2, inferior pole. The DNA for the CDR3 is TGTGCCAGAAGTCCCCGACTAGCGGGGGGCATAGATACGCAGTATTTT. Residues: CARSPRLAGGIDTQYF.